These T cell receptor beta chains were read from a single sample in a study of identical twins. TCRdb called the 5' RACE reads again in MiXCR, with one record for every CDR3 protein. This table holds about 300,000 distinct CDR3 sequences, 9% to 15% found once. The same sample was also studied in work on yellow fever vaccine responses in identical twins.

Sequenced input: CD8+ T cells sorted from blood. The receptors were sampled from a woman under 30 in good health. The CDR3 runs from the conserved cysteine through the conserved F or W. D genes are given only for firm matches. The size entry is marked missing in some rows and otherwise reads once, few, many or a size class.

.	TRBV5-1	TRBJ2-5	.	CASEETQYF	TGCGCCAGCGAAGAGACCCAGTACTTC
few	TRBV6-5	TRBJ2-1	TRBD2	CASSLTSGRAVYNEQFF	TGTGCCAGCAGTTTAACTAGCGGGAGGGCGGTATACAATGAGCAGTTCTTC
few	TRBV20-1	TRBJ2-5	TRBD1	CSARDWNGTEETQYF	TGCAGTGCTAGAGATTGGAACGGGACAGAAGAGACCCAGTACTTC
.	TRBV7-2	TRBJ2-3	.	CASSWVGTDTQYF	TGTGCCTCTTCCTGGGTCGGCACAGATACGCAGTATTTT
.	TRBV7-2	TRBJ2-1	.	CASSDNRKPEQFF	TGTGCCAGCAGCGATAACAGGAAGCCAGAGCAGTTCTTC
few	TRBV27	TRBJ2-3	TRBD1	CASRLTGVDTQYF	TGTGCCAGCAGACTGACAGGGGTCGATACGCAGTATTTT
few	TRBV6-5	TRBJ2-7	.	CASSYDQAYEQYF	TGTGCCAGCAGTTACGACCAAGCCTACGAGCAGTACTTC
many	TRBV25-1	TRBJ2-2	.	CASSSPGELFF	TGTGCCAGCAGTAGTCCCGGGGAGCTGTTTTTT
many	TRBV4-1	TRBJ2-1	TRBD2	CASSQEGLEDNEQFF	TGCGCCAGCAGCCAAGAAGGACTAGAAGACAATGAGCAGTTCTTC
few	TRBV6-4	TRBJ2-1	.	CASSPKTGGNEQFF	TGTGCCAGCAGCCCGAAGACAGGAGGCAATGAGCAGTTCTTC
.	TRBV6-1	TRBJ2-4	TRBD1	CASRPGGLAKNIQYF	TGTGCCAGCAGGCCAGGGGGTTTAGCCAAAAACATTCAGTACTTC
few	TRBV7-9	TRBJ2-7	.	CASSLGTSEQYF	TGTGCCAGCAGCTTAGGGACATCCGAGCAGTACTTC
.	TRBV19	TRBJ1-1	.	CASRGFEAFF	TGTGCCAGTAGGGGTTTTGAAGCTTTCTTT
.	TRBV9	TRBJ2-5	TRBD2	CASSEEGTSGQETQYF	TGTGCCAGCAGCGAGGAGGGGACTAGCGGCCAAGAGACCCAGTACTTC
.	TRBV6-5	TRBJ1-2	TRBD1	CASSYVGTGTDYGYTF	TGTGCCAGCAGTTACGTGGGGACAGGGACCGACTATGGCTACACCTTC
few	TRBV5-1	TRBJ1-1	.	CASSLSRGTPAEAFF	TGCGCCAGCAGCTTGTCCCGGGGGACTCCCGCTGAAGCTTTCTTT
few	TRBV14	TRBJ2-7	TRBD2	CASSHSLADNYEQYF	TGTGCCAGCAGCCATTCACTAGCGGACAACTACGAGCAGTACTTC
.	TRBV2	TRBJ2-7	.	CASITGAYEQYF	TGTGCCAGCATAACAGGTGCCTACGAGCAGTACTTC
many	TRBV5-1	TRBJ2-1	TRBD2	CASSLGLAGDSEQFF	TGCGCCAGCAGCCTGGGACTAGCGGGAGATAGTGAGCAGTTCTTC
many	TRBV15	TRBJ2-5	.	CATSRVYSGVETQYF	TGTGCCACCAGCAGAGTTTACTCAGGGGTGGAGACCCAGTACTTC
.	TRBV28	TRBJ1-5	.	CASMEPGNQPQHF	TGTGCCAGCATGGAGCCTGGCAATCAGCCCCAGCATTTT
many	TRBV3-1	TRBJ2-3	TRBD1	CASSQATGETTDTQYF	TGTGCCAGCAGCCAAGCCACAGGGGAAACAACAGATACGCAGTATTTT
many	TRBV4-1	TRBJ2-7	TRBD2	CASSHLAGAYEQYF	TGCGCCAGCAGCCATCTAGCGGGAGCCTACGAGCAGTACTTC
.	TRBV9	TRBJ2-5	.	CASSVGGGRGETQYF	TGTGCCAGCAGCGTAGGAGGGGGGCGAGGGGAGACCCAGTACTTC
.	TRBV15	TRBJ2-2	.	CATSRRGDTGELFF	TGTGCCACCAGCAGACGGGGTGACACCGGGGAGCTGTTTTTT
many	TRBV4-2	TRBJ2-7	TRBD2	CASSQDTGTSDEQYF	TGTGCCAGCAGCCAAGACACCGGGACTAGCGACGAGCAGTACTTC